These 6 T cell receptor beta chains came from one sample sequenced in a study of blood T cell repertoires in COVID-19. Produced via immunoSEQ multiplex PCR; TCRdb's table is partial and in-frame only. The data contain about 110,000 clones, under 80% of them seen just once; the ten biggest clones take up roughly 21%. Sequenced input: peripheral blood. These receptors were obtained from a woman in her 70s with acute or convalescent COVID-19.

The V gene is TRBV7-9, the J gene TRBJ2-2; the D gene is possibly TRBD2 (5 bases). The CDR3 sequence is 15 residues long. The germline CDR1 and CDR2 sequences are SEHNR and FQNEAQ (reference sequence). V lost 5 bases and J lost 4, with 14 bases in between. The CDR3 region has the DNA TGTGCCAGCAGCCCCACTCGGGGTCGCACCGGGGAGCTGTTTTTT. It translates to CASSPTRGRTGELFF.

The chain recombines TRBV28 with TRBJ2-3; 15 bases map to TRBD2. Germline-derived CDR1 and CDR2 are MDHEN and SYDVKM. CDR3 length equals 15 residues. V lost 3 bases and J lost 8; bases outside the gene matches: 3. This CDR3 is CASSFGLAGGVTQYF. The DNA for the CDR3 is TGTGCCAGCAGTTTTGGACTAGCGGGGGGGGTTACGCAGTATTTT.

This rearrangement joins TRBV6-5 to TRBJ2-6, with 10 positions matching TRBD1. With 6 bases clipped from V and 4 bases from J, the junction kept 3 bases outside the gene matches. This CDR3 has 15 amino acids. CDR1 and CDR2 (germline): MNHEY, SVGAGI. CDR3 in amino acids: CASRGQGKGANVLTF. CDR3 coding DNA: TGTGCCAGCAGGGGACAGGGGAAGGGGGCCAACGTCCTGACTTTC.

The chain employs TRBV13 and TRBJ1-5; weak D call: TRBD1 (5 bases). This CDR3 has 13 residues. The germline gives CDR1 PRHDT, CDR2 FYEKMQ (reference sequence). Trimming pared 1 base from V and 6 bases from J, leaving 7 bases between. The CDR3 DNA follows: TGTGCCAGCAGCTTAGCAGGGTCTCAGCCCCAGCATTTT. As protein: CASSLAGSQPQHF. Looking up the rest from reference TRBV13 and TRBJ1-5 gives the full variable domain: AAGVIQSPRHLIKEKRETATLKCYPIPRHDTVYWYQQGPGQDPQFLISFYEKMQSDKGSIPDRFSAQQFSDYHSELNMSSLELGDSALYFCASSLAGSQPQHFGDGTRLSIL.

This clone was seen a handful of times. This sequence joins TRBV4-1 and TRBJ2-3, with 10 nucleotides matching TRBD2. J gave up 14 bases and V 1 base, and 15 bases lay outside the gene matches. The CDR3 has 16 amino acids. Germline V gene data show CDR1 as MGHRA and CDR2 as YSYEKL. The CDR3 protein is CASSQGAGAGGLLGYF. Here the CDR3 DNA reads TGCGCCAGCAGCCAAGGGGCAGGAGCGGGGGGGCTTTTGGGGTATTTT.

The rearrangement uses TRBV30 and TRBJ1-2, with 9 bases that match TRBD1. J lost 4 bases, V lost 0 bases, and 3 bases had no gene match. Germline values: CDR1 GTSNPN, CDR2 SVGIG (reference sequence). The CDR3 runs to 14 residues. This chain's CDR3 is CAWSVLQGAYGYTF. The CDR3 coding sequence is TGTGCCTGGAGTGTACTACAGGGGGCCTATGGCTACACCTTC.